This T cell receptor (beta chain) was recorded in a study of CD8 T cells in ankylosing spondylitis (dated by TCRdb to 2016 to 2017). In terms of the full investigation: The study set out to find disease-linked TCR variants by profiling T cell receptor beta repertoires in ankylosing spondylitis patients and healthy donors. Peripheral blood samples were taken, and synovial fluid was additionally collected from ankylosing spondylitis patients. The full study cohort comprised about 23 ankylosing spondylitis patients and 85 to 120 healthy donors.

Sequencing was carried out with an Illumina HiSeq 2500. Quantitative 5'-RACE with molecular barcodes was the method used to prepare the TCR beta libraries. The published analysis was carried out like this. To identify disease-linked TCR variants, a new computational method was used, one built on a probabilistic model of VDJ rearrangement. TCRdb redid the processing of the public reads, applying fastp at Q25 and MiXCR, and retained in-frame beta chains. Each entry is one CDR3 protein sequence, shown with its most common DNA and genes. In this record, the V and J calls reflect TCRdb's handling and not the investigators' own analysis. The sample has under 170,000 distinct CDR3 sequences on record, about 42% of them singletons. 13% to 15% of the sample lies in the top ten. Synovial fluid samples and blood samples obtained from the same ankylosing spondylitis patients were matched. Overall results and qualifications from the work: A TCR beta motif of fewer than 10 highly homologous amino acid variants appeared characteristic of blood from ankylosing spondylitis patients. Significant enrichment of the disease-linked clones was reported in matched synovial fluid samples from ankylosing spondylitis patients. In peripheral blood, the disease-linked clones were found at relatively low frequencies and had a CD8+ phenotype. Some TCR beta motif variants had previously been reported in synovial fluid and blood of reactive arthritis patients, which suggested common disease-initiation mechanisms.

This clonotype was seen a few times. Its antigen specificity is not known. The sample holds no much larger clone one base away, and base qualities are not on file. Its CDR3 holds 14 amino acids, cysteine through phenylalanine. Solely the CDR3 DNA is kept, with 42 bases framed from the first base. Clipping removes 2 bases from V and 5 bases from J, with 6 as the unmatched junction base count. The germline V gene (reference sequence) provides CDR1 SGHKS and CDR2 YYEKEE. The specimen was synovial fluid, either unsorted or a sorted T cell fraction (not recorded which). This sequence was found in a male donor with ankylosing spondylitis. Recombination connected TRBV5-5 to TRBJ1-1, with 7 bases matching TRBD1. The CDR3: CASSLVPGGTEAFF. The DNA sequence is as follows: TGTGCCAGCAGCTTAGTACCAGGGGGGACTGAAGCTTTCTTT. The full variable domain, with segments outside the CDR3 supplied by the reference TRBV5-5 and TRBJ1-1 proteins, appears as DAGVTQSPTHLIKTRGQQVTLRCSPISGHKSVSWYQQVLGQGPQFIFQYYEKEERGRGNFPDRFSARQFPNYSSELNVNALLLGDSALYLCASSLVPGGTEAFFGQGTRLTVV.